Listed below are T cell receptor beta chains from one sample, sequenced in a study of PD-L1 blockade in urothelial cancer. TCRdb's copy holds only in-frame clones and misses some; the assay was immunoSEQ multiplex PCR. Of some 60,000 clones in the sample, 86% are singletons; the top ten hold 2.5% to 3.5%. The material was PBMCs, obtained around atezolizumab (anti-PD-L1) treatment. Receptor source: a man in his fifties or sixties with urothelial cancer. Both conserved end residues are part of each CDR3. Fields, in order: clone size, D gene, V gene, J gene, CDR3 protein, CDR3 DNA. D genes are given only for firm matches. Clone size is stated in some rows and not others, as once, few, many or a class when expanded.

once,TRBD2,TRBV27,TRBJ2-1,CASSSSGLATIMGNEQFF,TGTGCCAGCAGTTCCTCCGGACTAGCGACTATCATGGGCAATGAGCAGTTCTTC
-,TRBD2,TRBV6-1,TRBJ2-5,CASSEGLAGPGEETQYF,TGTGCCAGCAGTGAGGGACTAGCGGGCCCAGGGGAAGAGACCCAGTACTTC
-,-,TRBV6-5,TRBJ2-5,CASSYSDSHVETQYF,TGTGCCAGCAGTTACTCTGACAGCCACGTGGAGACCCAGTACTTC
-,TRBD1,TRBV29-1,TRBJ2-1,CSVEDSGGFYNEQFF,TGCAGCGTTGAGGACTCAGGGGGTTTCTACAATGAGCAGTTCTTC
-,-,TRBV6-6,TRBJ1-5,CASTPDRYNQPQHF,TGTGCCAGCACCCCAGACAGGTACAATCAGCCCCAGCATTTT
-,TRBD2,TRBV7-2,TRBJ2-1,CASSLATGLVGNEQFF,TGTGCCAGCAGCTTAGCCACGGGACTAGTTGGCAATGAGCAGTTCTTC
-,-,TRBV2,TRBJ1-5,CASTGQRSNQPQHF,TGTGCCAGCACCGGACAGAGAAGCAATCAGCCCCAGCATTTT
-,-,TRBV28,TRBJ1-1,CASSLKGYTEAFF,TGTGCCAGCAGTTTGAAGGGGTACACTGAAGCTTTCTTT
-,TRBD2,TRBV6-4,TRBJ2-1,CASSDGTSGNNEQFF,TGTGCCAGCAGTGACGGGACTAGCGGGAACAATGAGCAGTTCTTC
-,TRBD2,TRBV28,TRBJ2-3,CASSFKTSFHTQYF,TGTGCCAGCAGTTTCAAGACTAGCTTCCATACGCAGTATTTT
once,TRBD2,TRBV6-5,TRBJ2-7,CASSYSVSGVAYEQYF,TGTGCCAGCAGTTACTCGGTTAGCGGGGTGGCCTACGAGCAGTACTTC
-,TRBD1,TRBV18,TRBJ2-1,CASSLARGQNYNEQFF,TGTGCCAGCTCACTTGCCAGGGGGCAAAACTACAATGAGCAGTTCTTC
-,TRBD2,TRBV28,TRBJ2-7,CASSPRTSGSYEQYF,TGTGCCAGCAGTCCTCGGACTAGCGGGAGCTACGAGCAGTACTTC
-,-,TRBV30,TRBJ2-3,CAWSNSDTQYF,TGTGCCTGGAGTAACTCAGATACGCAGTATTTT
-,TRBD2,TRBV4-1,TRBJ2-5,CASSPTSGGAQETQYF,TGCGCCAGCAGTCCCACTAGCGGGGGGGCCCAAGAGACCCAGTACTTC
-,TRBD1,TRBV6-6,TRBJ2-3,CATVQGATDTQYF,TGTGCCACAGTGCAGGGGGCGACAGATACGCAGTATTTT
-,TRBD2,TRBV28,TRBJ2-3,CASSRYGTSAADTQYF,TGTGCCAGCAGCCGCTATGGGACTAGCGCAGCAGATACGCAGTATTTT
-,-,TRBV29-1,TRBJ2-2,CSVSVTGHGRELFF,TGCAGCGTCTCAGTAACAGGGCATGGCAGGGAGCTGTTTTTT
-,-,TRBV28,TRBJ1-5,CASRTGTNNQPQHF,TGTGCCAGCAGAACCGGGACTAACAATCAGCCCCAGCATTTT
-,-,TRBV19,TRBJ2-3,CASQTQGGGTDTQYF,TGTGCCAGCCAAACTCAGGGGGGCGGGACAGATACGCAGTATTTT
once,-,TRBV6-5,TRBJ2-3,CASQGNTDTQYF,TGTGCCAGCCAGGGGAATACAGATACGCAGTATTTT